Listed below are T cell receptor beta chains from one sample, sequenced in a study of response to subunit inactivated influenza vaccine. One entry per CDR3 protein, called by TCRdb with MiXCR from the RT-PCR reads. This table has around 480,000 distinct CDR3 sequences, 9.5% to 12% appearing once. The sequences come from PBMCs from blood, collected 45 days after vaccination. All receptors derive from a man aged 45-65 years who received an inactivated influenza vaccine. Each CDR3 is given with its conserved first and last residue. A D gene is named only where the DNA matches it firmly. Rows may omit the clone size; those that give it use once, few, many or a size class.

J gene,D gene,clone size,V gene,CDR3 protein,CDR3 DNA
TRBJ2-3,TRBD1,NA,TRBV15,CATSRDLGTGHTDTQYF,TGTGCCACCAGCAGAGATCTAGGGACAGGGCACACAGATACGCAGTATTTT
TRBJ2-7,NA,NA,TRBV7-2,CASSLVLGVSYEQYF,TGTGCCAGCAGCTTAGTTTTAGGGGTCTCCTACGAGCAGTACTTC
TRBJ2-3,NA,few,TRBV4-1,CASSHPGRDVTDTQYF,TGCGCCAGCAGCCACCCGGGTCGGGACGTCACAGATACGCAGTATTTT
TRBJ2-7,TRBD1,NA,TRBV5-1,CASSLGRGLEQYF,TGCGCCAGCAGCTTGGGCAGGGGGCTCGAGCAGTACTTC
TRBJ2-7,TRBD2,NA,TRBV24-1,CATSAPEGQRTSGPGEQYF,TGTGCCACCAGTGCTCCAGAGGGACAGCGGACTAGCGGGCCCGGCGAGCAGTACTTC
TRBJ2-1,NA,NA,TRBV5-1,CASSPSTRASYNNEQFF,TGCGCCAGCAGCCCCAGTACCCGGGCTAGCTATAACAATGAGCAGTTCTTC
TRBJ2-5,NA,NA,TRBV10-3,CATMTDKETQYF,TGTGCCACTATGACAGACAAAGAGACCCAGTACTTC
TRBJ2-1,TRBD2,NA,TRBV10-3,CAISGLAGDGEQFF,TGTGCCATCAGCGGACTAGCGGGGGACGGTGAGCAGTTCTTC
TRBJ2-7,TRBD1,NA,TRBV5-1,CASSLAGTGVSYEQYF,TGCGCCAGCAGCTTGGCCGGCACAGGGGTCTCCTACGAGCAGTACTTC
TRBJ2-7,NA,many,TRBV12-3/TRBV12-4,CASSLAPEEPSLYEQYF,TGTGCCAGCAGTTTAGCGCCGGAGGAACCCTCCCTGTACGAGCAGTACTTC
TRBJ2-7,NA,few,TRBV15,CATSREKDLVEQYF,TGTGCCACCAGCAGAGAGAAAGATTTAGTAGAGCAGTACTTC
TRBJ2-2,TRBD1,NA,TRBV6-1,CASSELSGGLGELFF,TGTGCCAGCAGTGAGCTGTCAGGGGGCTTGGGGGAGCTGTTTTTT
TRBJ2-5,TRBD2,few,TRBV6-2/TRBV6-3,CASSFSSGTRYQETQYF,TGTGCCAGCAGTTTTTCCTCCGGGACTAGATACCAAGAGACCCAGTACTTC
TRBJ2-5,NA,NA,TRBV7-2,CASSLAWAAGDGTQYF,TGTGCCAGCAGCTTAGCGTGGGCGGCAGGGGACGGGACCCAGTACTTC
TRBJ1-5,NA,NA,TRBV29-1,CSAGGGGNQPQHF,TGCAGCGCGGGAGGGGGTGGCAATCAGCCCCAGCATTTT
TRBJ2-7,TRBD1,NA,TRBV12-3/TRBV12-4,CASSLSRGQYEQYF,TGTGCCAGCAGTTTATCTCGGGGACAGTACGAGCAGTACTTC
TRBJ2-7,NA,few,TRBV27,CASSLSRGAEQYF,TGTGCCAGCAGTTTATCTCGCGGGGCCGAGCAGTACTTC
TRBJ2-2,TRBD2,many,TRBV29-1,CSVEERLAEGTGELFF,TGCAGCGTTGAAGAACGACTAGCGGAGGGGACCGGGGAGCTGTTTTTT
TRBJ2-2,TRBD1,many,TRBV10-1,CASRSGQGRTGELFF,TGCGCCAGCAGATCGGGACAGGGGAGGACCGGGGAGCTGTTTTTT
TRBJ2-5,NA,few,TRBV18,CASSPPNFARSQETQYF,TGTGCCAGCTCACCACCGAATTTTGCGCGGTCCCAAGAGACCCAGTACTTC
TRBJ2-1,NA,NA,TRBV18,CASSPPMTSNEQFF,TGTGCCAGCTCACCACCGATGACATCGAATGAGCAGTTCTTC
TRBJ2-1,NA,NA,TRBV11-3,CASSPGGVNNEQFF,TGTGCCAGCAGCCCCGGGGGAGTAAACAATGAGCAGTTCTTC
TRBJ2-1,TRBD1,many,TRBV12-5,CASGAPTGYNEQFF,TGTGCTAGTGGTGCCCCGACAGGGTACAATGAGCAGTTCTTC
TRBJ2-3,TRBD2,NA,TRBV28,CASSFPLAGGGDTQYF,TGTGCCAGCAGTTTCCCCCTAGCGGGAGGGGGAGATACGCAGTATTTT
TRBJ1-3,NA,few,TRBV20-1,CSANQRDSEGNTIYF,TGCAGTGCTAACCAGAGGGACTCGGAAGGAAACACCATATATTTT
TRBJ2-1,NA,few,TRBV5-1,CASSLESTGYNEQFF,TGCGCCAGCAGCTTGGAGAGCACAGGGTACAATGAGCAGTTCTTC
TRBJ2-5,NA,NA,TRBV30,CAWSVIPGGRETQYF,TGTGCCTGGAGTGTAATCCCTGGGGGCAGAGAGACCCAGTACTTC
TRBJ1-5,TRBD1,few,TRBV24-1,CATSSRGQGYQPQHF,TGTGCCACCAGTTCCAGAGGACAGGGGTATCAGCCCCAGCATTTT
TRBJ2-7,TRBD1,many,TRBV5-5,CASSLVPGQGTYEQYF,TGTGCCAGCAGCTTGGTTCCGGGACAGGGAACCTACGAGCAGTACTTC
TRBJ1-1,NA,few,TRBV24-1,CATSDPLRDTEAFF,TGTGCCACCAGTGATCCGCTAAGGGACACTGAAGCTTTCTTT
TRBJ2-2,NA,few,TRBV6-2/TRBV6-3,CASSLLWAGTTGELFF,TGTGCCAGCAGTCTACTGTGGGCAGGGACCACCGGGGAGCTGTTTTTT
TRBJ1-3,NA,many,TRBV7-9,CASSLATGFGNTIYF,TGTGCCAGCAGCTTAGCTACGGGATTTGGAAACACCATATATTTT
TRBJ2-7,NA,few,TRBV7-9,CASSTHGQIEQYF,TGTGCCAGCAGCACCCACGGACAAATCGAGCAGTACTTC
TRBJ2-2,NA,NA,TRBV4-3,CASSQGNGELFF,TGCGCCAGCAGCCAAGGCAACGGGGAGCTGTTTTTT
TRBJ2-3,TRBD2,few,TRBV6-4,CASRELAGGPDTQYF,TGTGCCAGCAGGGAACTAGCGGGGGGCCCAGATACGCAGTATTTT
TRBJ2-3,TRBD2,NA,TRBV13,CASSLEWEGGGTDTQYF,TGTGCCAGCAGCTTAGAATGGGAGGGAGGCGGCACAGATACGCAGTATTTT
TRBJ2-7,NA,once,TRBV9,CASGGPEPYEQYF,TGTGCCAGCGGGGGCCCCGAACCCTACGAGCAGTACTTC
TRBJ2-5,TRBD1,many,TRBV29-1,CSAGGTGAETQYF,TGCAGCGCCGGGGGGACAGGGGCAGAGACCCAGTACTTC
TRBJ2-1,NA,NA,TRBV6-2/TRBV6-3,CASRDGTAYNEQFF,TGTGCCAGCAGGGACGGGACGGCTTACAATGAGCAGTTCTTC
TRBJ2-1,NA,few,TRBV25-1,CASSESSGTPPREQFF,TGTGCCAGCAGTGAATCGTCGGGAACACCCCCTCGGGAGCAGTTCTTC
TRBJ2-4,NA,few,TRBV3-1,CASSQGVPGKNIQYF,TGTGCCAGCAGCCAAGGGGTTCCCGGGAAAAACATTCAGTACTTC
TRBJ1-2,NA,NA,TRBV12-3/TRBV12-4,CASSWGESVYGYTF,TGTGCCAGCAGTTGGGGGGAGAGTGTCTATGGCTACACCTTC
TRBJ2-7,NA,NA,TRBV2,CASSLLRLADYEQYF,TGTGCCAGCAGCCTCCTGAGATTAGCAGATTACGAGCAGTACTTC
TRBJ2-2,TRBD1,NA,TRBV6-2/TRBV6-3,CASSWSTGGANTGELFF,TGTGCCAGCAGTTGGTCAACAGGGGGCGCAAACACCGGGGAGCTGTTTTTT
TRBJ2-7,NA,NA,TRBV28,CASSFGEAGAYEQYF,TGTGCCAGCAGTTTTGGGGAGGCAGGGGCCTACGAGCAGTACTTC
TRBJ2-1,NA,NA,TRBV3-1,CASSQAGPAYEQFF,TGTGCCAGCAGCCAAGCGGGACCGGCGTATGAGCAGTTCTTC
TRBJ2-1,NA,few,TRBV24-1,CATSERAYNEQFF,TGTGCCACCAGTGAGAGAGCTTACAATGAGCAGTTCTTC
TRBJ2-3,NA,few,TRBV9,CASSVGYLGLDTQYF,TGTGCCAGCAGCGTAGGTTACCTAGGTCTAGATACGCAGTATTTT
TRBJ2-3,TRBD2,NA,TRBV7-9,CASSLGLAGQQTQYF,TGTGCCAGCAGCTTAGGACTAGCGGGGCAGCAGACGCAGTATTTT
TRBJ1-1,NA,NA,TRBV4-2,CASSRSLAQNTEAFF,TGTGCCAGCAGCCGCTCCCTCGCGCAGAACACTGAAGCTTTCTTT
TRBJ2-4,NA,NA,TRBV21-1,CASSKARTSGSRGAF,TGTGCCAGCAGCAAAGCGAGGACTAGCGGGAGTCGTGGGGCGTTC
TRBJ2-1,TRBD2,many,TRBV20-1,CSAIEGGRASNEQFF,TGCAGTGCTATCGAGGGCGGGAGGGCCTCCAATGAGCAGTTCTTC
TRBJ2-7,TRBD1,few,TRBV7-9,CASGRTGGAYEQYF,TGTGCCAGCGGAAGGACAGGGGGCGCCTACGAGCAGTACTTC